These 10 T cell receptor beta chains share one sample of origin, sequenced in a study of blood T cell repertoires in COVID-19. Clones were read by immunoSEQ multiplex PCR, and TCRdb kept only the in-frame ones, dropping some. Here the sample spans about 90,000 clones, over 60% being singletons. The specimen was peripheral blood. The origin of the receptors is a man in his 70s with acute or convalescent COVID-19.

In its sample, this clone was seen many times. The genes are TRBV28 and TRBJ1-2; D gene uncertain. Between the trimmed V and J ends, which lost 8 bases and 5 bases, there was a span of 9 bases. Per the germline V gene, CDR1 is MDHEN and CDR2 is SYDVKM. The CDR3 runs to 11 residues. DNA of the CDR3: TGTGCCAGCCAGTTTATGTATGGCTACACCTTC. It is translated as CASQFMYGYTF.

The genes are TRBV2 and TRBJ1-4, with D possibly being TRBD1 (6 bases). Trimming cost V 6 bases and J 7 bases, with 12 bases left between them. The CDR3 length is 13 residues. The germline V gene encodes CDR1 SNHLY and CDR2 FYNNEI. CDR3: CASRTGLVEKLFF. The CDR3 region has the DNA TGTGCCAGCAGAACAGGGCTAGTTGAAAAACTGTTTTTT. Variable domain in full (rest from reference TRBV2 and TRBJ1-4): EPEVTQTPSHQVTQMGQEVILRCVPISNHLYFYWYRQILGQKVEFLVSFYNNEISEKSEIFDDQFSVERPDGSNFTLKIRSTKLEDSAMYFCASRTGLVEKLFFGSGTQLSVL.

This chain links TRBV28 with TRBJ1-5; D not resolved. Germline lookup yields CDR1 MDHEN and CDR2 SYDVKM. V shed 6 bases and J shed 5 bases, with 14 bases lying between them. CDR3 length: 14 amino acids. The CDR3 nucleotides are TGTGCCAGCAGCCCCCTCCGTCAGGATCAGCCCCAGCATTTT. Amino acid sequence: CASSPLRQDQPQHF. The entire variable domain, with the rest obtained from reference TRBV28 and TRBJ1-5, is as follows: DVKVTQSSRYLVKRTGEKVFLECVQDMDHENMFWYRQDPGLGLRLIYFSYDVKMKEKGDIPEGYSVSREKKERFSLILESASTNQTSMYLCASSPLRQDQPQHFGDGTRLSIL.

V is TRBV18 and J is TRBJ2-2; D is uncertain. Trimming took off 3 bases at V and 4 bases at J, with 12 bases between the two ends. Germline CDR1 reads KGHSH; CDR2 reads LQKENI. CDR3 length equals 15 residues. CDR3 DNA: TGTGCCAGCTCACCTTTTACAGACCTCACCGGGGAGCTGTTTTTT. Amino acid sequence: CASSPFTDLTGELFF.

J is TRBJ1-4 and V is TRBV6-5; TRBD1 might be the D (6 bases). The V and J ends lost 2 bases and 4 bases respectively, with 11 bases between them. The CDR3 runs to 15 residues. Per germline, CDR1 MNHEY and CDR2 SVGAGI. CDR3: CASSYARGGNEKLFF. The CDR3 nucleotides read TGTGCCAGCAGTTACGCGAGGGGGGGTAATGAAAAACTGTTTTTT.

The rearrangement links TRBV5-5 to TRBJ2-2, with 8 bases aligning to TRBD2. V lost 7 bases, J lost 5 bases, and 10 bases stayed unmatched. This CDR3 is 15 amino acids long. Per germline, CDR1 SGHKS and CDR2 YYEKEE (reference sequence). CDR3 DNA sequence: TGTGCCAGCTCCCCCGGCCGGGGGGGTACCGGGGAGCTGTTTTTT. This gives the protein CASSPGRGGTGELFF.

This sequence joins TRBV20-1 and TRBJ1-2; D is unclear. The germline V gene has CDR1 DFQATT and CDR2 SNEGSKA (reference sequence). This CDR3 has 11 residues. V lost 3 bases and J 12 bases, leaving 14 bases between the germline ends. The CDR3 loop is CSARRAGGHTF. The CDR3 nucleotides are TGCAGTGCTAGGCGGGCAGGCGGGCACACCTTC.

The V gene is TRBV6-1, the J gene TRBJ1-1, with TRBD1 matching over 11 bases. The CDR3 loop spans 18 amino acids. The V and J ends lost 2 bases and 2 bases, in that order; junction bases with no gene match: 10. Germline V gives CDR1 MNHNS, CDR2 SASEGT. CDR3: CASSENRWTGGFNTEAFF. The CDR3 DNA reads as TGTGCCAGCAGTGAAAATAGGTGGACAGGGGGCTTTAACACTGAAGCTTTCTTT.

This clone appeared a single time. The J gene is TRBJ1-6, the V gene TRBV7-3, with no clear D. V dropped 0 bases and J dropped 8 bases, with 5 bases sitting between them. CDR1 SGHTA and CDR2 FQGTGA come from the germline V gene. The CDR3 spans 13 residues. In nucleotides, the CDR3 is TGTGCCAGCAGCTTAACTCCGGATTCACCCCTCCACTTT. Its translation: CASSLTPDSPLHF.

This clone has only a few counts. V usage is TRBV5-1 and J usage is TRBJ2-2; D call uncertain. Germline V lookup: CDR1 SGHRS, CDR2 YFSETQ. V lost 0 bases to trimming and J lost 5 bases, with 5 bases between them. CDR3 length equals 13 residues. The CDR3 sequence is CASSLARTGELFF. DNA of the CDR3: TGCGCCAGCAGCTTGGCCCGGACCGGGGAGCTGTTTTTT.